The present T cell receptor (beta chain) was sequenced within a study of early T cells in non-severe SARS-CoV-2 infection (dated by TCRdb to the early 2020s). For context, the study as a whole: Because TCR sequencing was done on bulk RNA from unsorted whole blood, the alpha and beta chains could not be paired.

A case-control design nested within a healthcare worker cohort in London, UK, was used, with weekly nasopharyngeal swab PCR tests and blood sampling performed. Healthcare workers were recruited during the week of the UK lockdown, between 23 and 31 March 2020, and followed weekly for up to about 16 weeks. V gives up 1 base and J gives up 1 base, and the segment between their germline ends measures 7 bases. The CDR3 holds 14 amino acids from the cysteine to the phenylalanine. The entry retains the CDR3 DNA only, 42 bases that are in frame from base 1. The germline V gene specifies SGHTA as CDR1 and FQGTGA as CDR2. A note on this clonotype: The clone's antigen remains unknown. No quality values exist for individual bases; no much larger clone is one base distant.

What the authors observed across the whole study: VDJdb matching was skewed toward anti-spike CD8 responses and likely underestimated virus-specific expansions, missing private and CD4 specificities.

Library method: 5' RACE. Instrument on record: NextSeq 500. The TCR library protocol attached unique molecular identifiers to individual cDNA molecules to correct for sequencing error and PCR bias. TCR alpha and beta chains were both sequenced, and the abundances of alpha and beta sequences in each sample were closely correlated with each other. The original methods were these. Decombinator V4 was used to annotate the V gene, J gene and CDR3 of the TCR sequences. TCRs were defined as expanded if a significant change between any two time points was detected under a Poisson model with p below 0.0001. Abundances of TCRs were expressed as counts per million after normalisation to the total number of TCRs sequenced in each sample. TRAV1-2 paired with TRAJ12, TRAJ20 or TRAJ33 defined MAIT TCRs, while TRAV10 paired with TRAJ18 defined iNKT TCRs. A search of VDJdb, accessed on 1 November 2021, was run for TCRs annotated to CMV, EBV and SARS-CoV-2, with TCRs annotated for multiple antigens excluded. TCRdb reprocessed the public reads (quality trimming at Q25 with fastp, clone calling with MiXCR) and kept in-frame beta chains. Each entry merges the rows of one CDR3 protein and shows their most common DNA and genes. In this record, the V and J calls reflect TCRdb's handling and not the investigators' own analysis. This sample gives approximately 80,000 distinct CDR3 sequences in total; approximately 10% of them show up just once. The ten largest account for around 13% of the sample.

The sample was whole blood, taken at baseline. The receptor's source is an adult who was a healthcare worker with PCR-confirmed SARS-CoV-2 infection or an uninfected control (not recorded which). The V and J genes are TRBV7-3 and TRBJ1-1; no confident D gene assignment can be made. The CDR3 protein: CASSLNPGNTEAFF. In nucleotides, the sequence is TGTGCCAGCAGCTTAAATCCAGGGAACACTGAAGCTTTCTTT. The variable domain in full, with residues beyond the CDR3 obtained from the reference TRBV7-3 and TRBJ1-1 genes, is GAGVSQTPSNKVTEKGKYVELRCDPISGHTALYWYRQSLGQGPEFLIYFQGTGAADDSGLPNDRFFAVRPEGSVSTLKIQRTERGDSAVYLCASSLNPGNTEAFFGQGTRLTVV.